The rows below give T cell receptor beta chains drawn from one sample of a study of cytotoxic CD8 clonotypes in ibrutinib-treated CLL. Repertoires were generated with immunoSEQ multiplex PCR, while TCRdb's copy carries only in-frame clones and drops some. The repertoire holds about 97,000 clones, approximately 80% seen once, with 25% to 40% in the top ten. Specimen: PBMCs, collected after 12 months of ibrutinib treatment. All receptors come from a human donor with chronic lymphocytic leukemia. The CDR3 runs from the conserved cysteine through the conserved F or W. D genes are given only for firm matches. Clone sizes are given selectively: once, few, many, or a class where the clone is expanded.

D gene	V gene	clone size	J gene	CDR3 protein	CDR3 DNA
-	TRBV9	-	TRBJ1-1	CASSVDSSRAEAFF	TGTGCCAGCAGCGTAGACAGCTCCCGGGCTGAAGCTTTCTTT
-	TRBV5-6	once	TRBJ2-7	CASSFGSSYEQYF	TGTGCCAGCAGCTTTGGGAGCTCCTACGAGCAGTACTTC
-	TRBV20-1	-	TRBJ2-7	CSAGLYEQYF	TGCAGTGCTGGACTCTACGAGCAGTACTTC
-	TRBV11-3	-	TRBJ2-7	CASSVGRNYEQYF	TGTGCCAGCAGCGTTGGCAGGAACTACGAGCAGTACTTC
-	TRBV19	-	TRBJ1-1	CASSTSLGGGMEAFF	TGTGCCAGTAGTACCTCTCTTGGAGGGGGAATGGAAGCTTTCTTT
-	TRBV12-2	once	TRBJ1-5	CASRLAAGGQPQHF	TGTGCAAGTCGCTTAGCGGCCGGAGGACAGCCCCAGCATTTT
TRBD2	TRBV10-1	-	TRBJ2-1	CASSLAGDLYNEQFF	TGCGCCAGCAGTTTAGCGGGGGACTTATACAATGAGCAGTTCTTC
-	TRBV5-1	-	TRBJ2-6	CASSLAPGSGANVLTF	TGCGCCAGCAGCTTGGCGCCGGGCTCTGGGGCCAACGTCCTGACTTTC
-	TRBV2	few	TRBJ1-1	CASSQNTEAFF	TGTGCCAGCAGCCAGAACACTGAAGCTTTCTTT
TRBD2	TRBV7-2	-	TRBJ2-2	CASSDRGLAGGRVTGELFF	TGTGCCAGCAGCGACCGCGGGCTAGCGGGGGGGCGGGTCACCGGGGAGCTGTTTTTT
-	TRBV10-3	-	TRBJ2-3	CAIRGPTSLDTQYF	TGTGCCATCAGGGGCCCGACTAGTTTGGATACGCAGTATTTT
-	TRBV7-9	-	TRBJ2-5	CASSQVRETQYF	TGTGCCAGCAGCCAAGTTCGAGAGACCCAGTACTTC
TRBD1	TRBV9	-	TRBJ2-7	CASSAGQGVLRGEQYF	TGTGCCAGCAGCGCCGGACAGGGGGTCCTCAGGGGCGAGCAGTACTTC
-	TRBV29-1	-	TRBJ1-2	CSVAGDGLYGYTF	TGCAGCGTGGCCGGGGACGGACTTTATGGCTACACCTTC
-	TRBV11-3	few	TRBJ2-5	CASSPALGTQYF	TGTGCCAGCAGCCCCGCGCTGGGGACCCAGTACTTC
TRBD1	TRBV4-1	-	TRBJ2-7	CASSQSTGQGYEQYF	TGCGCCAGCAGCCAGTCGACGGGACAGGGCTACGAGCAGTACTTC
-	TRBV7-2	-	TRBJ1-2	CASSLPQTANGYTF	TGTGCCAGCAGCTTACCTCAGACAGCAAACGGCTACACCTTC
TRBD1	TRBV7-2	-	TRBJ1-1	CASSPGQANTEAFF	TGTGCCAGCAGCCCGGGACAGGCGAACACTGAAGCTTTCTTT
-	TRBV18	-	TRBJ1-2	CASSPNPGAYGYTF	TGTGCCAGCTCACCAAATCCAGGGGCCTATGGCTACACCTTC
-	TRBV4-2	-	TRBJ2-6	CASSQVVWANVLTF	TGTGCCAGCAGCCAAGTCGTCTGGGCCAACGTCCTGACTTTC